The sequence of this T cell receptor (beta chain) was determined in a study of regulatory T cells in long-lasting Graves disease (dated by TCRdb to the early 2020s). With regard to the full study: In the newly diagnosed Graves' disease group, patients had been taking antithyroid drugs for less than 3 months. A total of roughly 35 samples were covered by TCR sequencing, comprising roughly 13 persistent and around 20 newly diagnosed Graves' disease patients. The study was conducted in China and was registered as a clinical trial. This study used TCR sequencing and RNA sequencing of peripheral blood to compare persistent Graves' disease patients against newly diagnosed Graves' disease patients.

In light of the paper, this sample's time point label describes: newly diagnosed GD, antithyroid drugs for less than 3 months. For both TCR sequencing and RNA sequencing, RNA was extracted from PBMCs in TRIzol. Graves' disease was diagnosed according to American Thyroid Association guidelines. Recruitment of patients was carried out at an endocrinology department in Xi'an, China. From each patient, approximately 10 milliliters of peripheral blood was collected into an EDTA anticoagulant tube. Ficoll Paque Plus density gradient separation was used to isolate PBMCs, and no additional T cell sorting was done. RNA quality was checked with an Agilent 2100 Bioanalyzer and agarose gel, and concentration with a NanoDrop 2000. The library was generated by multiplex PCR. Sequenced using an Illumina HiSeq 4000. TCR beta libraries were built with iRepertoire HTBI primers and Arm-PCR amplification of CDR3 regions. PCR products were gel purified before sequencing. The original methods were these. Across samples, 60 to 75 TRBV and over 11 TRBJ segments were identified and used for gene usage analysis of CDR3 amino acid clonotypes. COPE and FqMerger were used to merge the filtered high-quality paired reads into contigs. BLAST was used to align contigs to IMGT TRBV, TRBD and TRBJ reference genes, with CDR3 defined following IMGT. Clonotypes above 0.1% frequency were classified as highly expanded clones. Shannon entropy was used to measure repertoire diversity, and the Gini coefficient was used to measure V-J evenness. Public clonotypes were defined as clonotypes shared by more than one individual. TCRdb reran the public reads through fastp at Q25 and MiXCR, keeping productive beta chains. Records with the same CDR3 protein are collapsed into one entry carrying the most frequent genes and DNA. The V and J calls follow TCRdb's processing rather than the paper's. The sample contains about 420,000 distinct CDR3 sequences, 15% to 20% of them found a single time. The top ten hold around 23% of the sample.

This clonotype was observed many times. Its antigen is still unknown. Base qualities are not at hand, and no much larger clone is one base apart. The investigation overall reported the following: The authors acknowledged the small sample size as a limitation that may reduce accuracy. A larger number of public clonotypes was shared among persistent patients (under 3,000) than among newly diagnosed patients (around 890). Sequencing and analysis were limited to the TCR beta chain. Persistent disease showed preferential use of TRBV28, TRBJ1-2 and TRBJ2-5, whereas newly diagnosed disease favored TRBV20-1 and TRBJ2-1. Persistent Graves' disease patients showed lower TCR Shannon entropy and fewer highly expanded clones than newly diagnosed patients, suggesting clonal expansion. The study examined only peripheral blood because the primary lesion, thyroid tissue, could not be accessed.

For this chain, trimming is 4 bases at the V end and 5 bases at the J end, and the number of junction bases without a gene match is 10. The cysteine opens and the phenylalanine closes a CDR3 of 18 amino acids. CDR3 DNA only is kept here, 54 bases in frame from base 1. Reading the germline V gene gives CDR1 SGHRS and CDR2 YFSETQ. A further study also used this sample, focusing on T cells in Graves' hyperthyroidism and ophthalmopathy. As described in the second report: Stable Graves' hyperthyroidism was defined as the absence of progression to ophthalmopathy over 18 months of follow-up. Hyperthyroidism patients were newly diagnosed, with disease duration under 2 months, and aged 18 to 65 years. Exclusion was applied to patients with uncontrolled infections, other autoimmune diseases, pregnancy or lactation. Diagnoses were based on clinical symptoms, serum thyroxine and TRAb, thyroid ultrasound and orbital computed tomography. The first round of RT-PCR for the TCR CDR3 was performed with the HTBI primer set and the Qiagen OneStep RT-PCR kit. Most expanded thyroid clonotypes (frequency above 0.001) were also found in blood, which suggests that blood repertoires may mirror thyroid immune responses. In cross-validation, a model built on a 13 V-J signature told ophthalmopathy apart from stable hyperthyroidism with over 85% sensitivity and roughly 82% specificity, and in testing the same model reached 80%/75%. In validation, the model predicted progression to ophthalmopathy with 55% to 71% sensitivity and 72% to 75% specificity, a median of 6.5 months before onset. To identify distinguishing TCR V-J signatures, a discovery cohort of roughly 100 patients was used, comprising 43 with Graves' ophthalmopathy and around 57 with stable Graves' hyperthyroidism. Prospective prediction of ophthalmopathy was tested in an independent validation cohort consisting of 18 hyperthyroidism patients and around 17 patients who later progressed to ophthalmopathy. The approximately 100 discovery patients were randomly divided into training and test sets at a 7:3 ratio. In addition, the study compared T-cell repertoires in thyroid tissue and in blood from six Graves' hyperthyroidism patients. After sampling, hyperthyroidism patients received methimazole starting at 30 mg daily, and ophthalmopathy patients received high-dose intravenous methylprednisolone. Libraries were constructed in a second round of multiplex PCR, after which size selection and purification were performed. Libraries were sequenced paired-end with 100 bp reads on an Illumina HiSeq2000. SOAPnuke was used to process the raw data, removing reads that contained adapters or uncalled bases, had a mean Phred below 15, or lacked an exact match to the constant primer or identifier. High-quality paired reads were merged with COPE v1.2.5, and unique nucleotide sequences were defined as clonotypes. Clonotypes were aligned to IMGT TRBV, TRBD and TRBJ reference segments using MiTCR v1.1. Only V-J combinations with frequency above 0.0001, covering 99% to 99.2% of repertoires, were analysed. The TCS score was defined as the ratio of F50 (clonal expansion) to E x V (chaos), calculated using BLOSUM62-based TCRdist between CDR3 peptides within each V-J. Welch's t-statistics and random forest reduced approximately 520 V-J features to 10 to 15, which were used in a naive Bayes classifier (R e1071). Sample size was not statistically predetermined, and blinding of investigators to group allocation was not performed. The paper reports TCR Vbeta CDR3 sequencing of approximately 140 peripheral blood samples: approximately 41 ophthalmopathy, roughly 74 hyperthyroidism and 17 progressor patients.

The sequences come from peripheral blood mononuclear cells (PBMCs), collected at new diagnosis, from a patient treated with antithyroid drugs. Rearrangement joined TRBV5-1 to TRBJ2-1; 15 middle bases align to TRBD2. The sequence was collected from a woman younger than 30 with Graves disease. Donor details come from another sample of the same person, matched by shared clones. The bases are TGCGCCAGCAGCCCAGGACTAGCGGGAGGGCCTATCAACAATGAGCAGTTCTTC. It translates as CASSPGLAGGPINNEQFF.